Listed below are T cell receptor beta chains from one sample, sequenced in a study of cytomegalovirus exposure and HLA in healthy donors. This table comes from immunoSEQ multiplex PCR, and its TCRdb copy is limited to in-frame clones, with some not included. Of about 72,000 clones in the sample, 75% to 80% were seen once. What was sequenced was PBMCs. The source of these receptors is a man aged 40-49 years in good health and CMV-seronegative. Each CDR3 is given without its conserved first and last residue. Each record gives: V gene, J gene, CDR3 protein.

V: TRBV30
J: TRBJ1-2
CDR3: AWSQAIGYT

V: TRBV6-5
J: TRBJ1-4
CDR3: ASRTQGVHEKLF

V: TRBV27
J: TRBJ2-5
CDR3: ASSSGQVVETQY

V: TRBV4-1
J: TRBJ1-3
CDR3: ASSQDAGVGNTIY

V: TRBV6-5
J: TRBJ1-1
CDR3: ASSSGQYTEAF

V: TRBV27
J: TRBJ2-1
CDR3: ASSPRGQGMWNEQF

V: TRBV9
J: TRBJ2-3
CDR3: ASSVGGAQRVLDTQY

V: TRBV5-8
J: TRBJ1-1
CDR3: ASSGHYTVNTEAF

V: TRBV5-1
J: TRBJ2-2
CDR3: ASSLAGRDTGELF

V: TRBV28
J: TRBJ1-1
CDR3: ASNGGRGTEAF

V: TRBV4-1
J: TRBJ1-6
CDR3: ASSQVGQAANSPLH

V: TRBV29-1
J: TRBJ2-7
CDR3: SVSSAGGSSYEQY

V: TRBV20-1
J: TRBJ2-5
CDR3: STRQSETQY

V: TRBV20-1
J: TRBJ1-2
CDR3: SARDRDGYP

V: TRBV19
J: TRBJ1-6
CDR3: ASSVRDSYNSPLH

V: TRBV5-6
J: TRBJ1-2
CDR3: ASSLWTGGAGGYT

V: TRBV7-6
J: TRBJ2-5
CDR3: ASSFDRGAQETQY

V: TRBV5-1
J: TRBJ1-2
CDR3: ASSPGQGAFYGYT

V: TRBV30
J: TRBJ1-5
CDR3: AWSPGTHSNQPQH

V: TRBV5-1
J: TRBJ2-1
CDR3: ASSSGTTVTEQF

V: TRBV2
J: TRBJ1-2
CDR3: ASSPFYGYT

V: TRBV9
J: TRBJ1-2
CDR3: ASSASGDPANYGYT

V: TRBV5-4
J: TRBJ2-1
CDR3: ASSFGTSGGTNEQF

V: TRBV5-1
J: TRBJ1-4
CDR3: ASSLAGGSNEKLF

V: TRBV2
J: TRBJ1-2
CDR3: ASSELAYGYT

V: TRBV7-6
J: TRBJ1-5
CDR3: ASSLEAGLSNQPQH

V: TRBV10-3
J: TRBJ1-1
CDR3: AISFTGTGNTEAF

V: TRBV19
J: TRBJ2-7
CDR3: ASSIQGRGRTYEQY

V: TRBV4-1
J: TRBJ1-1
CDR3: ASSQVDRAGTEAF

V: TRBV5-1
J: TRBJ2-3
CDR3: ASSYISVTDTQY

V: TRBV5-1
J: TRBJ2-5
CDR3: ASSLQGQETQY

V: TRBV28
J: TRBJ1-5
CDR3: ASSPPTGLSQPQH

V: TRBV6-5
J: TRBJ1-2
CDR3: ASSSWGDRGSYGYT

V: TRBV10-1
J: TRBJ2-7
CDR3: ASSGTGYEQY

V: TRBV28
J: TRBJ2-7
CDR3: ASKTGVEQY

V: TRBV7-8
J: TRBJ1-4
CDR3: ASSQKAGTGGGGTNEKLF

V: TRBV5-1
J: TRBJ2-1
CDR3: ASSFTLAAYNEQF

V: TRBV15
J: TRBJ1-1
CDR3: ATSKTENTEAF

V: TRBV4-2
J: TRBJ1-3
CDR3: ASSRASAGGQRNTIY